There are many counts of the clone carrying this T cell receptor beta chain. Its specificity is not known. It was patients with CD8+CD57+ cell expansion by flow cytometry who were chosen for sequencing. By the time of blood sampling, patients had still received no therapy. These data come from a study of CD8+CD57+ T cells in acquired aplastic anemia. Overall study findings and caveats: The CD8+ Simpson's diversity of patients and controls was not significantly different. In common between the patients and the controls were twenty-nine CD8+ CDR3 sequences.

The use of genomic DNA as template underpinned the TCR beta VDJ and CDR3 profiling. TCRdb ran MiXCR on the reads and lists one entry per CDR3 protein. Among 200,000 to 250,000 distinct CDR3 sequences listed, more than 45% were seen once. The V gene's germline CDR1 is MNHEY and CDR2 SVGEGT. V lost 0 bases, J lost 6 bases, and 11 bases lay in between. This CDR3 is built from 14 residues. This sequence joins TRBV6-2 or TRBV6-3 and TRBJ2-5; D gene uncertain. This clonotype originated in a human donor with aplastic anemia. Sequencing was performed on sorted CD4+, CD8+, or CD8+CD57+ T cells (not recorded which) from PBMCs. CDR3 in amino acids: CASSYSAEVKTQYF. The CDR3 DNA is TGTGCCAGCAGTTACTCGGCAGAGGTAAAGACCCAGTACTTC.